This T cell receptor (beta chain) derives from a study of blood T cell repertoires in COVID-19. Background on the study: Material from acute and convalescent COVID-19 was sourced from the United States, Italy and Spain. T cells, B-cell-depleted T cells, or PBMCs provided the cDNA or gDNA that served as material.

This CDR3 has 20 residues. Unmatched junction bases numbered 14, after V lost 0 bases and J lost 1 base. Germline-derived CDR1 and CDR2 are LGHNA and YSLEER. Authors' methods: How many nucleated cells were present was estimated from reference gene primer amplification. Some clones are missing from TCRdb's copy, which holds only in-frame ones; the method was immunoSEQ multiplex PCR. V and J calls and clone size are those listed in that table; D and trimming were worked out from the DNA. The sample has 150,000 or so clones, about 89% seen once. V gene TRBV4-3 combines with J gene TRBJ2-1; 8 nucleotides line up with TRBD2. Material: peripheral blood. The source is a man in his sixties with active or convalescent COVID-19. CDR3 sequence: CASSQEGREVWGGSYNEQFF. In DNA form, the CDR3 reads TGCGCCAGCAGCCAAGAGGGGCGGGAGGTCTGGGGGGGTTCCTACAATGAGCAGTTCTTC.